These T cell receptor beta chains were read from a single sample in a study of blood T cell repertoires in COVID-19. TCRdb's copy holds only in-frame clones and misses some; the assay was immunoSEQ multiplex PCR. The repertoire consists of about 190,000 clones, with about 88% occurring once and the leading ten covering 20% to 25%. What was sequenced was PBMCs or T cells enriched from blood (not recorded which). These receptors all come from a woman aged 40 to 50 in a cohort exposed to, infected with or recovered from COVID-19 (not recorded which). Both conserved end residues are part of each CDR3. Fields, in order: D gene, clone size, J gene, V gene, CDR3 protein, CDR3 DNA. The D gene is left open where the match is weak. Size tells how often a clone was seen (once, few, many) or the class of an expanded clone, and some rows leave it out.

>.|.|TRBJ1-6|TRBV6-5
CASSYGQGSPLHF
TGTGCCAGCAGTTACGGGCAGGGTTCACCCCTCCACTTT
>.|few|TRBJ1-1|TRBV6-5
CASSYNPQGNTEAFF
TGTGCCAGCAGTTACAACCCACAGGGGAACACTGAAGCTTTCTTT
>.|.|TRBJ1-1|TRBV16
CASSPPAEEAFF
TGTGCCAGCAGCCCACCCGCGGAAGAAGCTTTCTTT
>TRBD1|.|TRBJ1-5|TRBV2
CASSAQTGDQPQHF
TGTGCCAGCAGTGCCCAGACAGGGGATCAGCCCCAGCATTTT
>.|.|TRBJ2-1|TRBV11-2
CASSLVRNEQFF
TGTGCCAGCAGCTTAGTTCGCAATGAGCAGTTCTTC
>.|few|TRBJ1-2|TRBV29-1
CSAIDTGIPGYTF
TGCAGCGCCATTGATACAGGGATTCCTGGCTACACCTTC
>TRBD1|.|TRBJ2-5|TRBV5-6
CASSLNRGETQYF
TGTGCCAGCAGCTTGAACAGGGGAGAGACCCAGTACTTC
>TRBD2|.|TRBJ2-7|TRBV6-5
CASLGGGLQYF
TGTGCCAGCCTCGGGGGGGGCTTGCAGTACTTC
>.|.|TRBJ1-2|TRBV5-4
CASSPEPLSPYGYTF
TGTGCCAGCAGCCCTGAACCGTTAAGCCCTTATGGCTACACCTTC
>.|.|TRBJ2-1|TRBV6-5
CASSTPEGRDYEQFF
TGTGCCAGCAGTACCCCGGAGGGGCGCGACTATGAGCAGTTCTTC
>.|once|TRBJ2-3|TRBV4-1
CASSQRAGARVTDTQYF
TGCGCCAGCAGCCAACGGGCGGGGGCCCGGGTCACAGATACGCAGTATTTT
>TRBD1|once|TRBJ2-2|TRBV7-9
CASSFPRTGKAGELFF
TGTGCCAGCAGCTTTCCCCGGACAGGGAAGGCCGGGGAGCTGTTTTTT
>.|.|TRBJ1-2|TRBV5-1
CASSFIGSGGYTF
TGCGCCAGCAGCTTTATTGGTTCAGGTGGCTACACCTTC
>.|.|TRBJ2-1|TRBV2
CASPKFSAQEQFF
TGTGCCAGCCCAAAGTTCAGCGCCCAGGAGCAGTTCTTC
>.|.|TRBJ2-6|TRBV5-6
CASSLDRISGANVLTF
TGTGCCAGCAGCTTGGACAGGATATCTGGGGCCAACGTCCTGACTTTC
>.|.|TRBJ2-1|TRBV3-1/TRBV3-2
CASSHGLAARRSTYNEQFF
TGTGCCAGCAGCCATGGTCTGGCGGCCAGGAGGTCGACGTACAATGAGCAGTTCTTC
>.|.|TRBJ1-1|TRBV5-1
CASTLDLDRAEAFF
TGCGCCAGCACCCTTGATTTAGATCGCGCTGAAGCTTTCTTT
>.|.|TRBJ1-1|TRBV5-5
CASSKTTGTMNTEAFF
TGTGCCAGCAGTAAGACTACAGGGACCATGAACACTGAAGCTTTCTTT
>.|.|TRBJ1-1|TRBV5-1
CASSLRTPNTEAFF
TGCGCCAGCAGCTTGCGGACACCGAACACTGAAGCTTTCTTT
>.|.|TRBJ1-1|TRBV5-1
CASSLDGRAFF
TGCGCCAGCAGCTTGGACGGGAGGGCTTTCTTT
>.|few|TRBJ2-1|TRBV7-2
CASSPNSGSSYNEQFF
TGTGCCAGCAGCCCGAATAGCGGAAGCTCCTACAATGAGCAGTTCTTC
>.|.|TRBJ1-5|TRBV28
CASNNRAGSNQPQHF
TGTGCCAGCAATAACCGGGCAGGGAGCAATCAGCCCCAGCATTTT
>.|.|TRBJ1-1|TRBV13
CASSSRGSNTEAFF
TGTGCCAGCAGCTCAAGGGGGTCGAACACTGAAGCTTTCTTT
>.|once|TRBJ2-2|TRBV5-4
CAIRGSTGELFF
TGTGCCATCCGAGGGTCCACCGGGGAGCTGTTTTTT
>.|.|TRBJ1-6|TRBV7-8
CASSPNRNSPLHF
TGTGCCAGCAGCCCCAACAGGAATTCACCCCTCCACTTT
>.|.|TRBJ1-2|TRBV11-2
CASNSGVVTNYGYTF
TGTGCCAGCAACTCAGGGGTGGTAACTAACTATGGCTACACCTTC